This T cell receptor beta chain was found in a study of blood T cell repertoires in COVID-19. Study-wide context: Specimens from acute and convalescent COVID-19 originated in the United States, Italy and Spain. T cells, B-cell-depleted T cells, or PBMCs supplied cDNA or gDNA.

V was pared by 5 bases and J by 9 bases, with 15 bases of the junction left unmatched. The germline CDR1 and CDR2 sequences are LNHDA and SQIVND (reference sequence). The CDR3 totals 16 residues. Per the study methods: By means of reference gene primer amplification, nucleated cell counts were estimated. The table came from immunoSEQ multiplex PCR; TCRdb's copy has only in-frame clones and leaves some out. That table supplies the V and J calls and clone size; D and trimming were determined from the DNA. Among 300,000 to 400,000 clones, 87% were seen once, and the ten largest hold roughly 6.3%. One Seattle source followed patients from active infection through their disease course.

This receptor was identified in a woman aged 45-60 years with COVID-19, enrolled during active disease. V is TRBV19 and J is TRBJ1-2; 10 bases agree with TRBD1. Sequenced material: peripheral blood. CDR3 loop: CASSSPWTGGSPSYTF. CDR3 in DNA: TGTGCCAGTAGTTCTCCTTGGACAGGGGGTTCTCCCAGCTACACCTTC.